The clone carrying this T cell receptor beta chain was picked up a small number of times. The antigen remains unidentified. Sample-barcoded 5' priming and a J-beta primer mix drove a second PCR of 7 to 11 cycles. In TCRdb, the 5' RACE reads were re-called with MiXCR into one record per CDR3 protein. In the table there are about 720,000 distinct CDR3 sequences, 20% to 30% of which are singletons. The CDR3 is 14 residues long. Germline V gene lookup returns CDR1 SGHTA and CDR2 FQGNSA. The sample originates from a study of blood T cells in healthy people across ages. Findings and caveats of the study: Possibly, changes in expanded clonotypes were confounded because donor CMV status was unknown.

These data were likewise used in another study, on T cells of mothers and their children.

The V call is TRBV7-2, the J call TRBJ2-5; TRBD1 aligns across 9 bases. The last part of the DNA fits TRBJ2-7 better; the J call may be wrong. This TCR was recovered from a boy aged 5 to 17 in good health. The sample was blood. The CDR3 nucleotides read TGTGCCAGCAGCTTCCGGGACAGGGACCACGAGCAGTACTTC. This sequence encodes CASSFRDRDHEQYF.